This TCR beta chain stems from a study of control samples from healthy donors and cancer patients (dated by TCRdb to the early 2020s). Receptors were amplified or captured by the immunoSEQ multiplex PCR assay. What TCRdb holds here is the immuneACCESS table cut down to in-frame rearrangements. Part of the clones is not present; checked against another copy, under half of the missing clones reflect an unresolved V gene, and the others are unexplained. This sample lists tens of thousands of clones; 94% were detected once. The ten largest clones take up roughly 4% of the sample. The CDR3, from cysteine to phenylalanine, totals 14 residues. Of all the DNA, just the CDR3 is kept, 42 bases in frame from base 1. V lost 6 bases and J lost 5 bases; the stretch between them is 17 bases long. CDR1 SGDLS and CDR2 YYNGEE are derived from the germline V gene. Notes on this clone: Its antigen is currently not known. No base-level quality is on record; no much larger clone is a single base apart.

Material for sequencing was blood. The sequence was obtained from a man younger than 40 in good health. The chain employs TRBV9 and TRBJ1-2; the D segment could be TRBD1, given 5 matching bases. CDR3 protein: CASTPGTVTYGYTF. At the DNA level, the sequence is TGTGCCAGCACCCCCGGGACGGTGACTTATGGCTACACCTTC. The full variable domain, with segments outside the CDR3 supplied by the reference TRBV9 and TRBJ1-2 proteins, appears as DSGVTQTPKHLITATGQRVTLRCSPRSGDLSVYWYQQSLDQGLQFLIQYYNGEERAKGNILERFSAQQFPDLHSELNLSSLELGDSALYFCASTPGTVTYGYTFGSGTRLTVV.